The source of this T cell receptor beta chain is a study of cytomegalovirus exposure and HLA in healthy donors. The CDR3 is made up of 15 amino acids. The ends lost 5 bases at V and 0 bases at J; junction bases unmatched: 7. Germline V gene sequence: CDR1 SGHNT, CDR2 YENEEA. Measured with immunoSEQ multiplex PCR; TCRdb has only the in-frame clones, and not every one. The sample includes 330,000 or so clones, just over 85% of them seen just once. The clonotype comes from a woman aged 18-35 years in good health and CMV-seronegative. J is TRBJ2-7 and V is TRBV11-3; 7 bases match TRBD1. Sequenced sample: PBMCs. The CDR3 region is CASSVGQASSYEQYF. In DNA form, the CDR3 reads TGTGCCAGCAGCGTTGGACAGGCGAGCTCCTACGAGCAGTACTTC. The variable domain in full, with the rest retrieved from reference TRBV11-3 and TRBJ2-7, is EAGVVQSPRYKIIEKKQPVAFWCNPISGHNTLYWYLQNLGQGPELLIRYENEEAVDDSQLPKDRFSAERLKGVDSTLKIQPAELGDSAVYLCASSVGQASSYEQYFGPGTRLTVT.